The clone carrying this TCR beta chain occurred a few times. What it recognizes is unknown. Every isolated RNA sample was fully reverse transcribed, so sequencing captured expressed TCRB transcripts. Data came from immunoSEQ multiplex PCR; TCRdb stores just in-frame clones and leaves some out. The table records 630,000 or so clones, roughly an eighth of them present only once. This entry belongs to a study of beta chain features in type 1 diabetes. General observations from the study: Moderately but significantly shorter TCRB CDR3s were found in Type 1 diabetes patients in all four CD4+ subsets.

Germline V lookup: CDR1 MGHDK, CDR2 SYGVNS. This CDR3 is built from 16 residues. J was trimmed by 10 bases and V by 5 bases; bases with no gene match: 12. V is TRBV25-1 and J is TRBJ1-6; TRBD1 matches 9 bases. The specimen was naive CD4+ T cells from blood. The source of this sequence is a man between 18 and 29 years old with type 1 diabetes. The DNA of the CDR3 is TGTGCCAGCAGTTTTGCCGGGACAGGGTTATTCTCACCCCTCCACTTT. Translating gives CASSFAGTGLFSPLHF.